The 10 T cell receptor beta chains below all came from one sample that was sequenced in a study of cytomegalovirus exposure and HLA in healthy donors (TCRdb year 2017). The library relied on the immunoSEQ multiplex PCR assay. The clones in this table, taken by TCRdb from immuneACCESS, are in-frame only. Not every clone is retained; where verified, under half of the shortfall comes from an unresolved V gene, and the cause of the rest is unknown. A total of around 69,000 clones appear in this sample, roughly 95% of them only once. 4.5% of the sample is held by the ten biggest clonotypes. Material: PBMCs. The receptors were gathered from a woman in her late teens or twenties in good health and CMV-seropositive.

The rearrangement uses TRBV6-1 and TRBJ1-4, with a weak D call TRBD1 (5 bases). The ends were cut back, 0 bases at V and 7 bases at J, with 15 bases in the middle. The CDR3 runs 16 residues. Germline V gives CDR1 MNHNS, CDR2 SASEGT. The CDR3 reads CASSEAFQGFSEKLFF. The DNA of the CDR3 is TGTGCCAGCAGTGAAGCGTTTCAGGGTTTTAGTGAAAAACTGTTTTTT.

The rearrangement links TRBV28 to TRBJ2-7; perhaps TRBD2 as D (5 bases). Germline CDR1 is MDHEN and CDR2 is SYDVKM. V was clipped by 6 bases and J by 1 base, with 19 bases between them. The CDR3 has 16 residues. CDR3 nucleotide sequence: TGTGCCAGCAGCCACGACCCGGACTCGTTGTCCTACGAGCAGTACTTC. Its protein product is CASSHDPDSLSYEQYF.

In DNA form, the CDR3 reads TGTGCCAGCAGCTTAGACGGGGGTTGGACCTACGAGCAGTACTTC. It codes for CASSLDGGWTYEQYF. V and J are TRBV7-2 and TRBJ2-7; possible D gene TRBD2, 6 bases. CDR1 and CDR2 (germline): SGHTA, FQGNSA. Trimming removed 1 base from V and 2 bases from J, with 12 bases in between. CDR3 length: 15 amino acids.

The CDR3 coding sequence is TGTGCCAGTAGTATAGTGACGAGGAGAATGGGTCTCACTGAAGCTTTCTTT. Amino acids: CASSIVTRRMGLTEAFF. The gene calls are TRBV19 and TRBJ1-1; D is undetermined. V lost 1 base and J 4 bases, leaving 19 bases between the germline ends. CDR3 length equals 17 residues. CDR1 is LNHDA, CDR2 SQIVND, per germline (reference sequence).

The chain joins TRBV4-3 to TRBJ1-4; 9 bases fit TRBD1. This CDR3 region has 20 residues. CDR1 and CDR2 from the germline V gene are LGHNA and YSLEER. Unmatched junction bases numbered 17, after V lost 2 bases and J lost 4 bases. For the CDR3, the DNA is TGCGCCAGCAGCCAATACATTTTGGGGGACAGGGAAGGGGTTAATGAAAAACTGTTTTTT. This sequence encodes CASSQYILGDREGVNEKLFF.

The chain combines TRBV19 with TRBJ2-1; 7 nucleotides line up with TRBD2. Germline V gene sequence: CDR1 LNHDA, CDR2 SQIVND (reference sequence). Losses at the gene ends were 3 bases for V and 7 bases for J; bases not matched to a gene: 9. This CDR3 has 15 residues. The CDR3 sequence: CASSISGLFPNEQFF. The CDR3 DNA reads as TGTGCCAGTAGTATTTCGGGACTATTCCCAAATGAGCAGTTCTTC. The variable domain in full, with the rest retrieved from reference TRBV19 and TRBJ2-1, is DGGITQSPKYLFRKEGQNVTLSCEQNLNHDAMYWYRQDPGQGLRLIYYSQIVNDFQKGDIAEGYSVSREKKESFPLTVTSAQKNPTAFYLCASSISGLFPNEQFFGPGTRLTVL.

This chain connects TRBV11-2 to TRBJ2-3; no reliable D call. V was trimmed by 1 base and J by 2 bases, leaving 4 bases between them. The CDR3 sequence is 13 residues long. Germline V gives CDR1 SGHAT, CDR2 FQNNGV. Written as DNA, the CDR3 is TGTGCCAGCAGCTTAGTATTCACAGATACGCAGTATTTT. Protein product: CASSLVFTDTQYF.

The chain couples TRBV7-6 to TRBJ1-1, with D possibly matching TRBD1 (6 bases). Germline lookup yields CDR1 SGHVS and CDR2 FNYEAQ. This CDR3 is built from 12 residues. The germline V and J ends were trimmed by 1 base and 7 bases, with 7 bases remaining between them. The CDR3 nucleotides read TGTGCCAGCAGCTTAGGCAGGGGTGAAGCTTTCTTT. Amino acids: CASSLGRGEAFF.

The chain recombines TRBV28 with TRBJ2-1; TRBD1 agrees at 9 bases. The CDR3 is 14 amino acids. V lost 3 bases and J lost 8; bases outside the gene matches: 5. CDR1 is MDHEN and CDR2 is SYDVKM in the germline V gene. The DNA of the CDR3 is TGTGCCAGCAGTTTCGGGACAGGGTGGGATGAGCAGTTCTTC. Translation gives CASSFGTGWDEQFF.

The chain has TRBV18 and TRBJ2-5, with a tentative D call TRBD1 (5 bases). This CDR3 has 13 amino acids. Trimming took 5 bases from V and 2 from J, leaving 9 bases between them. Looked up from germline, CDR1 is KGHSH and CDR2 is LQKENI. The DNA for the CDR3 is TGTGCCAGCTCAACGACAGCACAAGAGACCCAGTACTTC. This gives the protein CASSTTAQETQYF.